The subject of this entry is one T cell receptor (beta chain). The data were produced by immunoSEQ multiplex PCR, yet TCRdb's version contains in-frame clones alone and is incomplete. Among about 250,000 clones listed, around 83% were seen once. The data were obtained in a study of blood T cell repertoires in COVID-19. Enrollees, about 18 to 95 years old, lived in about two dozen US areas. Cohort placement rested on clinical history that participants reported themselves. CDR1 is SEHNR, CDR2 FQNEAQ, per germline (reference sequence). This CDR3 comprises 14 residues. Between the trimmed V and J ends, which lost 0 bases and 3 bases, there was a span of 8 bases.

The sample comprised PBMCs or T cells enriched from blood (not recorded which). The chain carries TRBV7-9 and TRBJ2-5, with D possibly matching TRBD1 (6 bases). The TCR originated in a woman in her forties or fifties who had been exposed to COVID-19. The CDR3 sequence: CASSLAGAKETQYF. DNA for the CDR3: TGTGCCAGCAGCTTAGCGGGGGCAAAAGAGACCCAGTACTTC.